The clone carrying this T cell receptor (beta chain) was found once. Assay: immunoSEQ multiplex PCR; the TCRdb copy retains only in-frame clones and omits some. Of more than 1.2 million clones in the sample, approximately 98.5% were seen once. The entry originates in a study of shared clonotypes between healthy human individuals. The V gene lost 4 bases and the J gene lost 7 bases, with 11 bases spanning the gap. The CDR3 has 13 amino acids. Germline V gene data show CDR1 as ENHRY and CDR2 as SYGVKD. This rearrangement joins TRBV10-3 to TRBJ2-1, with D uncertain. This clonotype was sampled from a man aged 25 to 40 in good health. The specimen sequenced was naive CD4+ T cells sorted from blood. Indicated subset: CD45RA+ positively selected. The CDR3: CAISAQVGNEQFF. The DNA of the CDR3 is TGTGCCATCAGTGCCCAGGTGGGGAATGAGCAGTTCTTC.